This T cell receptor beta chain was identified in a study of beta chain features in type 1 diabetes. In this sample, this clone turned up a few times. Sequenced material consisted of expressed TCRB transcripts (all of the isolated RNA was reverse transcribed). Libraries were prepared by immunoSEQ multiplex PCR; TCRdb keeps only in-frame clonotypes and omits some of them. The sample has about 360,000 clones; 10% to 15% are singletons. CDR1 and CDR2 (germline): SGHTA, FQGTGA. V was trimmed by 2 bases and J by 2 bases, leaving 12 bases between them. There are 16 residues in the CDR3. The sample comprised naive CD4+ T cells from blood. This rearrangement joins TRBV7-3 to TRBJ2-2; D might be TRBD2 (5 bases). This TCR was sampled from a man younger than 35 in good health. The CDR3 protein is CASSLGLARNTGELFF. As DNA, the CDR3 is TGTGCCAGCAGCTTAGGATTAGCGAGAAACACCGGGGAGCTGTTTTTT.